Reported below is one TCR beta chain. Its antigen remains unidentified. Base quality data are lacking; no much larger clone is found one base away. This sample was included in a study of blood T cell repertoires in COVID-19 (dated by TCRdb to 2018 to 2021). Regarding the research as a whole: Samples from collaborators originated in the United States, Italy and Spain and spanned both the acute and convalescent phases of COVID-19. The prospective study material was composed of cDNA or gDNA derived from T cells, B-cell-depleted T cells, or PBMCs. Subjects who had been exposed to COVID-19, were actively infected with it, or had recovered from it provided the deeply sampled blood TCRbeta repertoires that made up the dataset. The repertoires were made available in a free public database intended to serve as a resource for research on the immune response to SARS-CoV-2. Samples were obtained from the ongoing ImmuneRACE study (first 160 participants) and from approximately 1,200 subjects provided by 6 global collaborators. The sample metadata nearly always contained a de-identified subject ID, COVID-19 status, age in years and sex. HLA class I and class II types, where available, came from metadata supplied by the sample provider rather than from assay-based typing. Broader findings and caveats from the paper: The quantity of clinical and demographic metadata differed by source and by participant and was supplied without curation.

CDR1 MNHEY and CDR2 SMNVEV are derived from the germline V gene (reference sequence). The CDR3, cysteine through phenylalanine, is 10 amino acids long. Kept here is only the CDR3 DNA, which spans 30 bases and is read in frame from base 1. TCRbeta CDR3 regions were amplified from genomic DNA using the immunoSEQ Assay, a bias-controlled multiplex PCR. For the original study's pipeline: Nucleated cell counts per sample were estimated from amplification of reference gene primers within the assay. To quantify the absolute abundance of each unique TCRbeta CDR3 rearrangement, sequence reads were collapsed and filtered. For each sample, productive Simpson clonality was calculated by taking the square root of Simpson's diversity index across productive rearrangements. TCRdb's version of the immuneACCESS table is confined to in-frame rearrangements and falls short of the full clone set. An unresolved V gene accounts for under half of the shortfall where checked; the remainder is of unknown origin. V and J calls plus clone size are reproduced from that table; the DNA served to infer D and trimming. Here the sample has some 80,000 clones; approximately 78% occur a single time. Approximately 39% of the sample comes from the top ten.

Each collaborating institution followed its own protocols to collect whole blood in K2EDTA tubes. For TCRbeta analysis, collaborator samples were shipped as frozen whole blood, as isolated PBMCs, or as DNA extracted from either sample type. The sample was peripheral blood. This receptor was obtained from an older woman with acute or convalescent COVID-19. The rearrangement joined TRBV27 to TRBJ1-1; there is no confident call for the D gene. This receptor carries the CDR3 CVLRWTEAFF. Read as DNA, the sequence is TGTGTACTCCGCTGGACTGAAGCTTTCTTT.